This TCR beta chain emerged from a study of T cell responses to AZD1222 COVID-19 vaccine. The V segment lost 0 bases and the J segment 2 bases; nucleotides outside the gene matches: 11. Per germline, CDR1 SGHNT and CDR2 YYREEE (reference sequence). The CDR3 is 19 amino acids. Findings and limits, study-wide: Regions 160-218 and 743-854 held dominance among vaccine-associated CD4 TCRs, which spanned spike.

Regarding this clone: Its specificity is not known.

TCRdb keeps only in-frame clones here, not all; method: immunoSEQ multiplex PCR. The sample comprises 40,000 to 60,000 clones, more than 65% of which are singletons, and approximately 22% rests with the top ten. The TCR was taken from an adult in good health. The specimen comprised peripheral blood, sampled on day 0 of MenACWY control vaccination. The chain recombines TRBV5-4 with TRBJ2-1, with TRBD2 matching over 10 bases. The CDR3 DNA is TGTGCCAGCAGCTTGGAAGGTAGCGGGAGGCTTAGGACCTACAATGAGCAGTTCTTC. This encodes CASSLEGSGRLRTYNEQFF.